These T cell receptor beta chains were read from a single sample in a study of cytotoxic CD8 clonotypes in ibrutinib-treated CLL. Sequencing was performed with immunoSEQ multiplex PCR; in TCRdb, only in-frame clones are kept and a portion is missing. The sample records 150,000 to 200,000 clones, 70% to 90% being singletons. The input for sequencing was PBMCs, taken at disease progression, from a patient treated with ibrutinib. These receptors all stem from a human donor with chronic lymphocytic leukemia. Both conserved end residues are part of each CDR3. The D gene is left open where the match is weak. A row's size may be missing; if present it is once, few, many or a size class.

TGTGCCAGCAGCCCCCGGGCAGCCCCAGCTGGGGCCTACGAGCAGTACTTC	CASSPRAAPAGAYEQYF	.	.	TRBJ2-7	TRBV11-2
TGTGCCAGCAGCTTAGTCGGCGGGAGTGGCACCGGGGAGCTGTTTTTT	CASSLVGGSGTGELFF	.	TRBD2	TRBJ2-2	TRBV7-2
TGCGCCAGCAGCCCACAAGGACAGCACTATGGCTACACCTTC	CASSPQGQHYGYTF	.	.	TRBJ1-2	TRBV4-1
TGTGCCAGCAGACAAAAGGAACATCGTGCCTACGAGCAGTACTTC	CASRQKEHRAYEQYF	.	.	TRBJ2-7	TRBV27
TGTGCCATCCTCCGAATGGGAGAAAATGAGCAGTTCTTC	CAILRMGENEQFF	.	.	TRBJ2-1	TRBV7-6
TGCGCCAGCAGCCAAGATTCAACAGAGCTGCCCCAGCATTTT	CASSQDSTELPQHF	few	.	TRBJ1-5	TRBV4-1
TGTGCCAGCAGCGTAGCCGGGAGCCCCTACAATGAGCAGTTCTTC	CASSVAGSPYNEQFF	.	.	TRBJ2-1	TRBV9
TGTGCCAGCAGTGAACCGGGACAGGGGGCGCTTACGGAAAAACTGTTTTTT	CASSEPGQGALTEKLFF	.	TRBD1	TRBJ1-4	TRBV6-1
TGTGCCAGTAGTATACCTGGAAACATCATATATTTT	CASSIPGNIIYF	.	.	TRBJ1-3	TRBV19
TGTGCCAGCAGTAGACAGAGCACTGGCCAGACCATTCAGTACTTC	CASSRQSTGQTIQYF	.	.	TRBJ2-4	TRBV6-5
TGTGCTAGTGGTTTTGCGGGACAGGGCACTGAAGCTTTCTTT	CASGFAGQGTEAFF	.	TRBD1	TRBJ1-1	TRBV12-5
TGTGCCAGCTCAAGGGACCGCTCCTACAATGAGCAGTTCTTC	CASSRDRSYNEQFF	.	.	TRBJ2-1	TRBV25-1
TGTGCCAGCAGCGTAGCGGGGGTTGCTCAAGAGACCCAGTACTTC	CASSVAGVAQETQYF	.	.	TRBJ2-5	TRBV9
TGTGCCAGCAGCCTAGCGACGGACTCCTACGAGCAGTACTTC	CASSLATDSYEQYF	.	.	TRBJ2-7	TRBV25-1
TGTGCCAGCAAGACAGGGAGCTCCTACAATGAGCAGTTCTTC	CASKTGSSYNEQFF	.	TRBD1	TRBJ2-1	TRBV7-9
TGTGCCACATCACAAAGTCACATACAGGGGGCGGATGAAAAACTGTTTTTT	CATSQSHIQGADEKLFF	.	TRBD1	TRBJ1-4	TRBV28
TGTGCCAGCAGCTTAGCGGGAGTTGGCACAGATACGCAGTATTTT	CASSLAGVGTDTQYF	.	TRBD2	TRBJ2-3	TRBV5-4
TGCGCCAGCAGCTTGGAACAGGGTCGCTACGAGCAGTACTTC	CASSLEQGRYEQYF	.	.	TRBJ2-7	TRBV5-1
TGTGCCAGTAGCGCGTCGACAGTCCCCTACGAGCAGTACTTC	CASSASTVPYEQYF	.	.	TRBJ2-7	TRBV19
TGTGCCAGCAGGCCAGACTATGGGGGAGTGAGGGAGACCCAGTACTTC	CASRPDYGGVRETQYF	.	.	TRBJ2-5	TRBV5-4
TGCGCCAGCAGTACTAGCGGAAACTACAATGAGCAGTTCTTC	CASSTSGNYNEQFF	.	TRBD2	TRBJ2-1	TRBV5-1
TGTGCCAGCTCACTGCCCGGGGCGAGGGGCACTGAAGCTTTCTTT	CASSLPGARGTEAFF	.	.	TRBJ1-1	TRBV18
TGCGCCAGCAGCCGTGCCCTCAAGGGATATGGCTACACCTTC	CASSRALKGYGYTF	.	.	TRBJ1-2	TRBV5-1
TGTGCCAGCAGCGGGGGGGCCGGACCGGGTCTCTACAATGAGCAGTTCTTC	CASSGGAGPGLYNEQFF	.	.	TRBJ2-1	TRBV13
TGTGCCAGCAGCTCCGCTAGCGGGAGTTACGAGCAGTACTTC	CASSSASGSYEQYF	.	TRBD2	TRBJ2-7	TRBV14
TGTGCCAGCGAGAAGGCTTTGGATGAGCAGTTCTTC	CASEKALDEQFF	.	.	TRBJ2-1	TRBV7-9
TGCGCCAGCAGCCAGGCCTCGACTAGCCTGGAGACCCAGTACTTC	CASSQASTSLETQYF	.	TRBD2	TRBJ2-5	TRBV4-1
TGTGCCACCAGCTCCGGGACAGAGTTCTCTGGAAACACCATATATTTT	CATSSGTEFSGNTIYF	.	TRBD1	TRBJ1-3	TRBV15
TGTGCCAGCAGTCACAGGGGGTTAAACACTGAAGCTTTCTTT	CASSHRGLNTEAFF	.	TRBD1	TRBJ1-1	TRBV28
TGTGCCAGCAGCGCTCAAGGAGATACGCAGTATTTT	CASSAQGDTQYF	.	.	TRBJ2-3	TRBV9
TGTGCCAGCAGCGTGGGGGAGGGGCCCTTCTCCTACGAGCAGTACTTC	CASSVGEGPFSYEQYF	.	TRBD2	TRBJ2-7	TRBV9
TGTGCCAGCAGTAGAACAGAAACGAACACCGGGGAGCTGTTTTTT	CASSRTETNTGELFF	.	.	TRBJ2-2	TRBV6-6
TGTGCCAGCGAAGGGGGGACCTCCGAGCAGTTCTTC	CASEGGTSEQFF	.	.	TRBJ2-1	TRBV7-9
TGCGCCACCAACCCCGGGCCACAAGGCCCCACCGGGGAGCTGTTTTTT	CATNPGPQGPTGELFF	.	.	TRBJ2-2	TRBV10-1
TGTGCCAGCAGCTTGGTTCCAGGGGGCGGCTACGAGCAGTACTTC	CASSLVPGGGYEQYF	few	TRBD1	TRBJ2-7	TRBV5-6
TGTGCCAGCAGTCCACCGGGACAGGTCTACAATGAGCAGTTCTTC	CASSPPGQVYNEQFF	.	TRBD1	TRBJ2-1	TRBV27
TGTGCCAGCAGTCCGGGACAGATCTACGAGCAGTACTTC	CASSPGQIYEQYF	.	TRBD1	TRBJ2-7	TRBV6-6
TGTGCCAGCAGCTTCAGTCAGGACACAGATACGCAGTATTTT	CASSFSQDTDTQYF	.	.	TRBJ2-3	TRBV7-2
TGCGCCAGCAGCTTGGGGGGACTAGCGGGAGTCTTCTCCTACGAGCAGTACTTC	CASSLGGLAGVFSYEQYF	.	TRBD2	TRBJ2-7	TRBV5-1
TGTGCCAGCACCCCCTCCAGCGACTTGAGCTCCTACAATGAGCAGTTCTTC	CASTPSSDLSSYNEQFF	.	.	TRBJ2-1	TRBV7-2
TGCGCCAGCAGCTTGGGGACTAGCGGGATCTACGAGCAGTACTTC	CASSLGTSGIYEQYF	.	TRBD2	TRBJ2-7	TRBV5-1
TGTGCCAGCAGTACCGGGACTACATCTTACAATGAGCAGTTCTTC	CASSTGTTSYNEQFF	.	TRBD2	TRBJ2-1	TRBV27
TGTGCCAGCAGTTACTCCTCTAGCGGGCACACCGGGGAGCTGTTTTTT	CASSYSSSGHTGELFF	.	TRBD2	TRBJ2-2	TRBV6-5
TGTGCCATCAGTGTCAGTGGCTACGAGCAGTACTTC	CAISVSGYEQYF	.	.	TRBJ2-7	TRBV10-3
TGTGCCAGCGCCGGACAGGGGGCCGAACAGCCCCAGCATTTT	CASAGQGAEQPQHF	.	TRBD1	TRBJ1-5	TRBV6-6